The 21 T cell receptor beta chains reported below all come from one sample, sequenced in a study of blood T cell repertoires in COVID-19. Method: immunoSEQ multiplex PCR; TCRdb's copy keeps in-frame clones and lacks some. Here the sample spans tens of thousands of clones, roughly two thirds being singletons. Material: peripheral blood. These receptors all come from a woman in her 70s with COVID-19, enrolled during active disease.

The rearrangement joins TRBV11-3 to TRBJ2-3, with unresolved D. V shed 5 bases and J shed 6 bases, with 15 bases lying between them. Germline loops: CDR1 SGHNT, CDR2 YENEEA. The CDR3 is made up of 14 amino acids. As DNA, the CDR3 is TGTGCCAGCAGCACCCGACTCGCGGCTGATACGCAGTATTTT. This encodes CASSTRLAADTQYF.

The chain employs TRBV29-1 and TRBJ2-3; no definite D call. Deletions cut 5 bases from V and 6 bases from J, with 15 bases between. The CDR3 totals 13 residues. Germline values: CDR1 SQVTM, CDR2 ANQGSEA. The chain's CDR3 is CSVSTSGRDTQYF. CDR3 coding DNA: TGCAGCGTTTCTACGAGTGGGCGTGATACGCAGTATTTT.

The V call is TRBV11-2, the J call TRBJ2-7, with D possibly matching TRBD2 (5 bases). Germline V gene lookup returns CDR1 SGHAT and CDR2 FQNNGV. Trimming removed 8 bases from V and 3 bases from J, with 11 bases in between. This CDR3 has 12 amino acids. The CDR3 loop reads CASLGEGYEQYF. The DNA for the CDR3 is TGTGCCAGCCTGGGCGAGGGCTACGAGCAGTACTTC.

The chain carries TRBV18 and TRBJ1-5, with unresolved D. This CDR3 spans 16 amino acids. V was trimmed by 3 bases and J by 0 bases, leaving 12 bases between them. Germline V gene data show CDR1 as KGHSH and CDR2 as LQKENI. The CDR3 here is CASSPYADFSNQPQHF. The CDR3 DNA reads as TGTGCCAGCTCACCCTACGCCGATTTTAGCAATCAGCCCCAGCATTTT.

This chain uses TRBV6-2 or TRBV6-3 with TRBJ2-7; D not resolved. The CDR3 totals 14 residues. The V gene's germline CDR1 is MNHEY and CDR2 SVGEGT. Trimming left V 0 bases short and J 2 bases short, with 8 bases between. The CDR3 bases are TGTGCCAGCAGTTACTCGTGGAGTACCTACGAGCAGTACTTC. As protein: CASSYSWSTYEQYF.

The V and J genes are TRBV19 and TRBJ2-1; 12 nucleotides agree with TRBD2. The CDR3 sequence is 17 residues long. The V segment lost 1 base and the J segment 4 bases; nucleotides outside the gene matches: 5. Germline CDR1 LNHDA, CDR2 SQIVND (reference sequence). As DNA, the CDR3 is TGTGCCAGTAGTATAGTGGCTAGCGGGAGGGTTTACAATGAGCAGTTCTTC. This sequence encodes CASSIVASGRVYNEQFF.

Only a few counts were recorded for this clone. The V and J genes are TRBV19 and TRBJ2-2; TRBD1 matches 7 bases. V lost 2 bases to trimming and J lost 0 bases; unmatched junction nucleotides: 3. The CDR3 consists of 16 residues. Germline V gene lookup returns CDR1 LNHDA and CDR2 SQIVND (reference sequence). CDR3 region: CASSILGTANTGELFF. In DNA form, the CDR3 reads TGTGCCAGTAGTATACTTGGGACAGCGAACACCGGGGAGCTGTTTTTT.

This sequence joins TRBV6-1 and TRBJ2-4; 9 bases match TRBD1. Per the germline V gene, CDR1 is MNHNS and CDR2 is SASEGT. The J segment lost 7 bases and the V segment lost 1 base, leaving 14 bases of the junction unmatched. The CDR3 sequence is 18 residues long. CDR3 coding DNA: TGTGCCAGCAGTGAAGAGGGACAGGGATCGACGTCAAGGAACATTCAGTACTTC. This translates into CASSEEGQGSTSRNIQYF.

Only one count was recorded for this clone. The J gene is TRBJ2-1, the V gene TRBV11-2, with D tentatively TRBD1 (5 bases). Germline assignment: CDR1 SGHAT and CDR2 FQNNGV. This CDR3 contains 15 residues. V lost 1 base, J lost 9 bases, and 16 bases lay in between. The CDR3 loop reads CASSLGQFFPGEQFF. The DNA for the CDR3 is TGTGCCAGCAGCTTAGGACAGTTCTTCCCCGGTGAGCAGTTCTTC.

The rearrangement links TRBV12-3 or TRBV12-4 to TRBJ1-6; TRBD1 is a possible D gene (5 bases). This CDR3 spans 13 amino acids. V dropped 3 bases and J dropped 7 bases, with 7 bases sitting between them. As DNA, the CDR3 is TGTGCCAGCAGTTTGAAGGGGAATTCACCCCTCCACTTT. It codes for CASSLKGNSPLHF.

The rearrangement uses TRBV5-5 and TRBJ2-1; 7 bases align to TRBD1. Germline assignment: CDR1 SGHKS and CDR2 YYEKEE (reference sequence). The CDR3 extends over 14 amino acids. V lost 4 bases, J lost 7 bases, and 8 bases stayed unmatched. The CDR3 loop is CASSAPGQKNEQFF. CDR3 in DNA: TGTGCCAGCAGCGCACCGGGACAGAAGAATGAGCAGTTCTTC.

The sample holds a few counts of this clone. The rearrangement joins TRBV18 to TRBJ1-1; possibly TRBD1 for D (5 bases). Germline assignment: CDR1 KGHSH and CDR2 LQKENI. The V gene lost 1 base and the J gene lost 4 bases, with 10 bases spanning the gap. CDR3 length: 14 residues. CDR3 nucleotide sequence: TGTGCCAGCTCACCACTTCAGGGCTCCACTGAAGCTTTCTTT. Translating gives CASSPLQGSTEAFF. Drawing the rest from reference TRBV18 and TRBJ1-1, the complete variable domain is NAGVMQNPRHLVRRRGQEARLRCSPMKGHSHVYWYRQLPEEGLKFMVYLQKENIIDESGMPKERFSAEFPKEGPSILRIQQVVRGDSAAYFCASSPLQGSTEAFFGQGTRLTVV.

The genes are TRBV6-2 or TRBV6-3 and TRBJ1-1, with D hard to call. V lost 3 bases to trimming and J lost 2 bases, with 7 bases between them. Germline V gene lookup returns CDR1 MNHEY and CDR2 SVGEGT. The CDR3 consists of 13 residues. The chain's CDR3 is CASSYLRNTEAFF. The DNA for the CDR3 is TGTGCCAGCAGTTATTTGAGAAACACTGAAGCTTTCTTT.

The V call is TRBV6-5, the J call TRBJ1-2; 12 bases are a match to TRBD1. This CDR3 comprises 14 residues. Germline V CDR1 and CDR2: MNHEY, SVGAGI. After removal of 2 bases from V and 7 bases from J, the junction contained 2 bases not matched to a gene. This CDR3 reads CASSYGTGGTGYTF. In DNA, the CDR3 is TGTGCCAGCAGTTACGGGACAGGGGGCACTGGCTACACCTTC.

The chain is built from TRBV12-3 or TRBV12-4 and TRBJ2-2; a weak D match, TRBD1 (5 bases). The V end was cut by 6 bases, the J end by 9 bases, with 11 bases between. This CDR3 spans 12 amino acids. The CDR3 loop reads CASSQGFRELFF. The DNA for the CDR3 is TGTGCCAGCAGCCAGGGTTTCCGGGAGCTGTTTTTT.

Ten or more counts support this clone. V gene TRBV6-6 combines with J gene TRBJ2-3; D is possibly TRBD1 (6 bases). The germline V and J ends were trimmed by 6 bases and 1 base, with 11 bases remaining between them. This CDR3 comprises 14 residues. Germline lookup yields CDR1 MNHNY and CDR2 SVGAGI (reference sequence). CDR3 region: CASSSRTGTDTQYF. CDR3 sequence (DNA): TGTGCCAGCAGCTCTAGGACAGGCACAGATACGCAGTATTTT.

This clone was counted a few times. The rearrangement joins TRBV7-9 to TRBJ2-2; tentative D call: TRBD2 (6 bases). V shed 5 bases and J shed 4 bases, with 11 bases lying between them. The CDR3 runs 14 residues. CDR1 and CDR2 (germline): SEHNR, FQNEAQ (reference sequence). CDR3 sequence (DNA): TGTGCCAGCAGCAACCCCGGGGGCACCGGGGAGCTGTTTTTT. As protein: CASSNPGGTGELFF.

Here the CDR3 reads CATRRLADMETQYF. The CDR3 DNA reads as TGTGCCACCCGGAGACTAGCGGACATGGAGACCCAGTACTTC. The chain joins TRBV10-3 to TRBJ2-5; 9 nucleotides match TRBD2. V trimming: 10 bases; J trimming: 5 bases; junction bases outside the gene matches: 11. The CDR3 consists of 14 residues. Germline V lookup: CDR1 ENHRY, CDR2 SYGVKD.

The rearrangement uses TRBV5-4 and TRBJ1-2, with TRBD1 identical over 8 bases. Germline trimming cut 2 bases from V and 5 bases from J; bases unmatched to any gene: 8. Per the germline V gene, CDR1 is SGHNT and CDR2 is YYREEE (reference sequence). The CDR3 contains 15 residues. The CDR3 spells CASSFQGAEWYGYTF. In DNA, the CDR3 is TGTGCCAGCAGCTTTCAGGGGGCGGAATGGTATGGCTACACCTTC.

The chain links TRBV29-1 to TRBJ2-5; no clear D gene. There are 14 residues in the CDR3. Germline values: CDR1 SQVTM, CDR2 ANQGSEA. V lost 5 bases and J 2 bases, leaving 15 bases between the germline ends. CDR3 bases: TGCAGCGTTCGGTTGCCCGCAACTCAAGAGACCCAGTACTTC. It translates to CSVRLPATQETQYF.

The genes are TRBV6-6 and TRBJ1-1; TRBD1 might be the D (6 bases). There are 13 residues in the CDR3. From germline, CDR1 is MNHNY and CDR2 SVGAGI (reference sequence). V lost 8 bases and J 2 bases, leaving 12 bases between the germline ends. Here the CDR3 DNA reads TGTGCCAGCCGGCGGACAGCAAACACTGAAGCTTTCTTT. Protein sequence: CASRRTANTEAFF.